This T cell receptor beta chain emerged from a study of tumor and adjacent non-tumor tissue in lung cancer. This sample's RNA came from whole unsorted tissue. Distant lung tissue was collected more than 3 cm away from the tumor edge. Chemotherapy-naive patients with new lung cancer underwent thoracic surgery in China, August–late 2014. CDR3 length: 16 amino acids. Trimming at V came to 8 bases and at J to 8 bases, leaving 13 bases not matched to a gene. Germline values: CDR1 SGHAT, CDR2 FQNNGV. Three rounds of nested PCR, following a modified ARM-PCR protocol, produced the TCRbeta library. TCRdb recomputed calls from the multiplex PCR reads with MiXCR, one row per CDR3 protein. The sample lists approximately 100,000 distinct CDR3 sequences, less than 75% seen once, with roughly 19% in the top ten. This clonotype was recorded a few times. A much larger clonotype is one base distant, so this may be a read error.

The sequenced sample was distant non-tumor lung tissue. The chain employs TRBV11-2 and TRBJ2-2, with 11 bases that match TRBD2. The source is a man under 40 with non-small cell lung cancer. DNA for the CDR3: TGTGCCAGCGGCCGGACTAGCGGGCCGTACAAAGGGGAGCTGTTTTTT. It translates to CASGRTSGPYKGELFF.